These 18 T cell receptor beta chains originate from one sample sequenced in a study of T-cell memory formation after mild COVID-19. In TCRdb, the 5' RACE reads were re-called with MiXCR into one record per CDR3 protein. The sample has about 620,000 distinct CDR3 sequences; roughly 18% are singletons. Input material: PBMCs or a T cell subset sorted from them (not recorded which). The receptors originated from an adult woman who had mild COVID-19 (a few samples of this study predate the infection). Cell type and time point are not known.

Only a few counts were recorded for this clonotype. This chain connects TRBV20-1 to TRBJ2-1; D remains unclear. The CDR3 contains 15 residues. The V gene's germline CDR1 is DFQATT and CDR2 SNEGSKA (reference sequence). The V end was cut by 4 bases, the J end by 4 bases, with 17 bases between. The CDR3 region is CSAIPTGLGYNEQFF. The CDR3 region has the DNA TGCAGTGCTATCCCCACTGGCTTGGGATACAATGAGCAGTTCTTC.

There are a few counts of this clonotype. J is TRBJ2-3 and V is TRBV5-1; TRBD2 aligns across 11 bases. The CDR3 runs 15 residues. Trimming at V came to 6 bases and at J to 5 bases, leaving 8 bases not matched to a gene. Germline values: CDR1 SGHRS, CDR2 YFSETQ. The CDR3 DNA sequence: TGCGCCAGCACGTCACTAGCGGGGGATCTAGATACGCAGTATTTT. It encodes CASTSLAGDLDTQYF.

The chain employs TRBV5-1 and TRBJ1-2; D may be TRBD1 (6 bases). Trimming cost V 8 bases and J 7 bases, with 18 bases left between them. Germline V gene sequence: CDR1 SGHRS, CDR2 YFSETQ. This CDR3 is 13 amino acids long. The CDR3 region is CASRGSGVVGYTF. The CDR3 nucleotides are TGCGCCAGTCGAGGTTCAGGGGTTGTTGGCTACACCTTC.

This clonotype has just a few counts. The chain couples TRBV20-1 to TRBJ2-1, with a possible D match to TRBD2 (6 bases). The length of the CDR3 is 13 residues. Trimming cost V 6 bases and J 2 bases, with 11 bases left between them. Germline CDR1 DFQATT, CDR2 SNEGSKA (reference sequence). Here the CDR3 reads CSAYGLPYNEQFF. In DNA, the CDR3 is TGCAGTGCCTACGGACTACCCTACAATGAGCAGTTCTTC.

This clonotype occurred a few times. The V call is TRBV4-3, the J call TRBJ2-7; 12 bases fit TRBD2. Germline V gene data show CDR1 as LGHNA and CDR2 as YSLEER. The CDR3 is 15 residues long. Germline trimming cut 1 base from V and 5 bases from J; bases unmatched to any gene: 3. CDR3 in amino acids: CASSQGGLAGDEQYF. The CDR3 nucleotides read TGCGCCAGCAGCCAAGGGGGACTAGCGGGCGACGAGCAGTACTTC.

The chain combines TRBV11-3 with TRBJ2-5; TRBD1 matches at 10 bases. Germline trimming cut 5 bases from V and 4 bases from J; bases unmatched to any gene: 10. The germline V gene encodes CDR1 SGHNT and CDR2 YENEEA. This CDR3 is built from 16 residues. The CDR3 DNA is TGTGCCAGCAGCACTCGGGACAGGGGTTTCACAGAGACCCAGTACTTC. This codes for CASSTRDRGFTETQYF.

This chain joins TRBV6-6 and TRBJ2-5; D not resolved. V lost 7 bases and J lost 0, with 9 bases in between. The CDR3 sequence is 13 residues long. Germline V CDR1 and CDR2: MNHNY, SVGAGI (reference sequence). The CDR3: CASTPGNQETQYF. The CDR3 bases are TGTGCCAGCACCCCGGGCAACCAAGAGACCCAGTACTTC.

This chain connects TRBV29-1 to TRBJ2-3; 7 bases line up with TRBD2. This CDR3 region has 17 residues. V shed 2 bases and J 6 bases; nucleotides not matched to a gene: 17. CDR1 and CDR2 from the germline V gene are SQVTM and ANQGSEA. CDR3 sequence (DNA): TGCAGCGTTGAAAAACACGCAAGCGGGATGACAAGGGATACGCAGTATTTT. This sequence encodes CSVEKHASGMTRDTQYF.

This clonotype was detected many times. The rearrangement links TRBV7-8 to TRBJ2-1; 9 bases are a match to TRBD2. The junction had 7 bases not matched to a gene; V was cut back by 1 base and J by 9 bases. CDR1 SGHVS and CDR2 FQNEAQ come from the germline V gene. This CDR3 spans 15 amino acids. The CDR3 region is CASSLEGSGSVEQFF. Written as DNA, the CDR3 is TGTGCCAGCAGCTTAGAGGGTAGCGGGAGTGTTGAGCAGTTCTTC.

The chain uses TRBV5-1 and TRBJ1-1; D ambiguous. The CDR3 totals 14 residues. V was trimmed by 1 base and J by 0 bases, leaving 7 bases between them. The germline gives CDR1 SGHRS, CDR2 YFSETQ. CDR3 DNA: TGCGCCAGCAGCTTGCCCCGTATGAACACTGAAGCTTTCTTT. It encodes CASSLPRMNTEAFF.

V is TRBV7-3 and J is TRBJ1-2; D gene ambiguous. Germline V lookup: CDR1 SGHTA, CDR2 FQGTGA. This CDR3 spans 15 amino acids. V was cut by 2 bases and J by 2 bases, with 12 bases left in between. The CDR3 region has the DNA TGTGCCAGCAGCTTATTACCGGGCCTCAACTATGGCTACACCTTC. It codes for CASSLLPGLNYGYTF.

This clonotype was detected a few times. The chain has TRBV20-1 and TRBJ1-1; 7 bases are shared with TRBD1. The CDR3 loop spans 13 amino acids. The V gene's germline CDR1 is DFQATT and CDR2 SNEGSKA (reference sequence). With V trimmed by 1 base and J by 10 bases, 9 bases remained unmatched. The CDR3 DNA follows: TGCAGTGCTAGAGGGAGACAGGGCCTATTAGCTTTCTTT. Protein product: CSARGRQGLLAFF.

The chain is built from TRBV9 and TRBJ2-7; 9 nucleotides align to TRBD1. V lost 4 bases and J lost 5; bases outside the gene matches: 10. CDR1 and CDR2 (germline): SGDLS, YYNGEE. The CDR3 sequence is 15 residues long. CDR3 nucleotide sequence: TGTGCCAGCAGCACCTTGGGACAGGGAACCAACGAGCAGTACTTC. As protein: CASSTLGQGTNEQYF.

This clonotype was picked up a small number of times. The V gene is TRBV4-1, the J gene TRBJ2-1, with 16 bases identical to TRBD2. This CDR3 has 19 residues. V trimming: 3 bases; J trimming: 7 bases; junction bases outside the gene matches: 12. Germline V gene data show CDR1 as MGHRA and CDR2 as YSYEKL. CDR3 sequence reads: CASSHPGGTSGRAGNEQFF. In DNA, the CDR3 is TGCGCCAGCAGCCACCCCGGGGGGACTAGCGGGAGGGCCGGGAATGAGCAGTTCTTC.

Only a few counts were recorded for this clonotype. The genes are TRBV7-8 and TRBJ2-1; 10 bases match TRBD2. CDR1 is SGHVS and CDR2 is FQNEAQ in the germline V gene. Losses at the gene ends were 5 bases for V and 5 bases for J; bases not matched to a gene: 9. The CDR3 loop spans 16 amino acids. CDR3 protein: CASSPPGLADHNEQFF. The CDR3 coding sequence is TGTGCCAGCAGCCCCCCTGGACTAGCGGACCACAATGAGCAGTTCTTC. Filled out from reference TRBV7-8 and TRBJ2-1, the complete variable domain reads GAGVSQSPRYKVAKRGQDVALRCDPISGHVSLFWYQQALGQGPEFLTYFQNEAQLDKSGLPSDRFFAERPEGSVSTLKIQRTQQEDSAVYLCASSPPGLADHNEQFFGPGTRLTVL.

This clonotype was counted a few times. The rearrangement joins TRBV28 to TRBJ2-7, with D uncertain. V lost 10 bases, J lost 2 bases, and 9 bases lay in between. The CDR3 is 11 amino acids. Germline V gene sequence: CDR1 MDHEN, CDR2 SYDVKM. This CDR3 reads CATRAPYEQYF. The CDR3, as DNA: TGTGCCACCCGGGCCCCCTACGAGCAGTACTTC.

In this sample, this clonotype turned up a few times. This chain joins TRBV29-1 and TRBJ2-1; 13 positions match TRBD2. Germline V CDR1 and CDR2: SQVTM, ANQGSEA. This CDR3 is built from 16 residues. The trim removed 6 bases at V and 6 bases at J, leaving 11 bases unmatched. This CDR3 reads CSVSLTTSGRANEQFF. Here the CDR3 DNA reads TGCAGCGTATCACTCACAACTAGCGGGAGGGCCAATGAGCAGTTCTTC.

Many counts were recorded for this clonotype. The rearrangement uses TRBV5-1 and TRBJ2-2; 7 nucleotides align to TRBD2. The length of the CDR3 is 16 residues. After removal of 5 bases from V and 6 bases from J, the junction contained 13 bases not matched to a gene. CDR1 SGHRS and CDR2 YFSETQ come from the germline V gene. CDR3 residues: CASRLADPNWPGELFF. The CDR3 nucleotides are TGCGCCAGCAGGCTAGCGGACCCTAACTGGCCCGGGGAGCTGTTTTTT.